Detailed here is one T cell receptor beta chain. Produced via immunoSEQ multiplex PCR; TCRdb's table is partial and in-frame only. The data show roughly 500,000 clones, about 85% seen once. The data originate from a study of blood T cell repertoires in COVID-19. Germline CDR1 reads KGHSH; CDR2 reads LQKENI. Trimming pared 0 bases from V and 2 bases from J, leaving 5 bases between. CDR3 size: 14 residues. The V call is TRBV18, the J call TRBJ2-1; no clear D. Sequenced: PBMCs or T cells enriched from blood (not recorded which). The receptor was derived from a woman aged 55-69 years who had recovered from COVID-19. CDR3 sequence (DNA): TGTGCCAGCTCACCACCCTGGCCCTACAATGAGCAGTTCTTC. This codes for CASSPPWPYNEQFF.